This T cell receptor (beta chain) is from a study of T cell responses to AZD1222 COVID-19 vaccine. The protocol was immunoSEQ multiplex PCR, while the TCRdb copy is restricted to in-frame clones and leaves out a portion. The sample lists approximately 120,000 clones, 70% to 90% occurring once. The length of the CDR3 is 15 residues. CDR1 and CDR2 from the germline V gene are SGHTA and FQGTGA. Trimming pared 2 bases from V and 4 bases from J, leaving 14 bases between. The TCR originated in an adult in good health. Material: peripheral blood, obtained on day 0 of AZD1222 vaccination. The chain employs TRBV7-3 and TRBJ1-1, with D perhaps matching TRBD1 (5 bases). Here the CDR3 reads CASSLVPGSITEAFF. Here the CDR3 DNA reads TGTGCCAGCAGCTTAGTACCAGGGAGTATCACTGAAGCTTTCTTT.